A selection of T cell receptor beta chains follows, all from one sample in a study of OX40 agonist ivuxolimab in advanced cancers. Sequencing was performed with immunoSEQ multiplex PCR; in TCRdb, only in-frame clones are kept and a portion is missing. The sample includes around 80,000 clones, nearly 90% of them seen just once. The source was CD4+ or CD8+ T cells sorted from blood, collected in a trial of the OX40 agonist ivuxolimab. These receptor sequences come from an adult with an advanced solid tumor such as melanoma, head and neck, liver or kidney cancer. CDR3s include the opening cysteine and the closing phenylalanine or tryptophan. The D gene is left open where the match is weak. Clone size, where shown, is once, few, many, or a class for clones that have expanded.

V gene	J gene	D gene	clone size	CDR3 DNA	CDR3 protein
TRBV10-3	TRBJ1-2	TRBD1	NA	TGTGCCATCAGCGCCTCGGACAGGGGGGGATATGGCTACACCTTC	CAISASDRGGYGYTF
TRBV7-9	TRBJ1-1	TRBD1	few	TGTGCCAGCAGCTTAGTTAGTACAGGGGCACGAGCTTTCTTT	CASSLVSTGARAFF
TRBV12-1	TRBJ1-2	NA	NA	NA	CASSFGTGAHGYTF
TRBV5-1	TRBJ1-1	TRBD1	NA	TGCGCCAGCCGAGACAGGGGAGCAACTGAAGCTTTCTTT	CASRDRGATEAFF
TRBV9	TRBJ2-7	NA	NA	TGTGCCAGCAGCGTGAGGGCGACGGACTCCTACGAGCAGTACTTC	CASSVRATDSYEQYF
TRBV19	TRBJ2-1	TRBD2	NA	TGTGCCAGTAGTGACACCCCCGGGACTAGCGGGGAAAATGAGCAGTTCTTC	CASSDTPGTSGENEQFF
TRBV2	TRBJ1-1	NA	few	TGTGCCAGCAGTGGTTGGGGGGGCGTGGTGAACACTGAAGCTTTCTTT	CASSGWGGVVNTEAFF
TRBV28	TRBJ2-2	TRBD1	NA	TGTGCCAGCAGTTCCCCCGGGACAGGGGGGACCGGGGAGCTGTTTTTT	CASSSPGTGGTGELFF
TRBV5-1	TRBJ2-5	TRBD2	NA	TGCGCCAGCAGCCCCTTCGGCCCCGGGACTACCCAAGAGACCCAGTACTTC	CASSPFGPGTTQETQYF
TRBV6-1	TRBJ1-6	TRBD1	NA	TGTGCCAGCACCGGACAGGGAAATTCACCCCTCCACTTT	CASTGQGNSPLHF
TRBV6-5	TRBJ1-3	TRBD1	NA	TGTGCCAGCAGTTACACACAGGGGGCTGCTGGAAACACCATATATTTT	CASSYTQGAAGNTIYF
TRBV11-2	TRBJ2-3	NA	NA	TGTGCCAGCAGCTTCCTTAGCGGAATAGATACGCAGTATTTT	CASSFLSGIDTQYF
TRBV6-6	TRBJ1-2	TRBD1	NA	TGTGCCAGCAGATCGCGACAGGGTGGAAATGGCTACACCTTC	CASRSRQGGNGYTF
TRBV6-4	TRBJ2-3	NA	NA	TGTGCCAGCAGTACGGACCACACAGATACGCAGTATTTT	CASSTDHTDTQYF
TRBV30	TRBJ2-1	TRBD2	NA	TGTGCCTGGAGTGTACCCGGACTAGCGGGAGGGGGCAATGAGCAGTTCTTC	CAWSVPGLAGGGNEQFF
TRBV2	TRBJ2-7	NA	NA	TGTGCCAGCCGGTTTGGGGGGAATCCCACCTACGAGCAGTACTTC	CASRFGGNPTYEQYF
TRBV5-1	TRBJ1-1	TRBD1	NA	TGCGCCAGCAGCGCGACAGGGAAGGAGACTGAAGCTTTCTTT	CASSATGKETEAFF
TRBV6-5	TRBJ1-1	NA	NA	TGTGCCAGCAGACCAGTACAGGTAAACACTGAAGCTTTCTTT	CASRPVQVNTEAFF
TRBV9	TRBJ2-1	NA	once	TGTGCCAGCAGCGCGGATCCGGGACCATACAATGAGCAGTTCTTC	CASSADPGPYNEQFF
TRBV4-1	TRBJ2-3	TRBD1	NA	TGCGCCAGCAGCCAAGTGGGCAGGGGGCGATCAGATACGCAGTATTTT	CASSQVGRGRSDTQYF
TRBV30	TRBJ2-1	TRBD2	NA	TGTGCCTGGAGCGGGAGGGAAGGTGAGCAGTTCTTC	CAWSGREGEQFF
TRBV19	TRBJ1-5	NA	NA	TGTGCCAGTAGTAACAGCTATCAGCCCCAGCATTTT	CASSNSYQPQHF
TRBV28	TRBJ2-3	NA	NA	TGTGCCAGCAGTTTAAGCTTAGATACGCAGTATTTT	CASSLSLDTQYF
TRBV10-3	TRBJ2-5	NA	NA	TGTGCCATCAGTGAGATCGGGGACTCTTCGGGGACCCAGTACTTC	CAISEIGDSSGTQYF
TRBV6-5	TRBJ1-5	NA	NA	TGTGCCAGCAGTACAGGGAGTAGCAATCAGCCCCAGCATTTT	CASSTGSSNQPQHF
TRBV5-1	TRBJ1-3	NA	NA	TGCGCCAGCTCTACCACTAGACTCGGGGACACCATATATTTT	CASSTTRLGDTIYF
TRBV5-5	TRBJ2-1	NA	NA	TGTGCCAGCAGCTTGCTCGGGGCTTACAATGAACAGTTCTTC	CASSLLGAYNEQFF
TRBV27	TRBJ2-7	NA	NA	TGTGCCAGCAGTTTAGCGCGGGCCTACGAGCAGTACTTC	CASSLARAYEQYF
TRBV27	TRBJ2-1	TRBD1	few	TGTGCCAGCAGTTTATTGGGGACAGGGGGGTCCTACAATGAGCAGTTCTTC	CASSLLGTGGSYNEQFF
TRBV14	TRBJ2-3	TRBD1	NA	TGTGCCAGCAAGCCACAGGGGTTCACAGATACGCAGTATTTT	CASKPQGFTDTQYF
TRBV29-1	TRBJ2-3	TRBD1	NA	TGCAGCGCTAGGGACAGGGGGCAAGATACGCAGTATTTT	CSARDRGQDTQYF
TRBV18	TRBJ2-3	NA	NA	TGTGCCAGCTCCCTGGGGCCCGGGGAGGCTACGCAGTATTTT	CASSLGPGEATQYF
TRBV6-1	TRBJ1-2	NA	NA	TGTGCCAGCTTAAGAAATAACTATGGCTACACCTTC	CASLRNNYGYTF
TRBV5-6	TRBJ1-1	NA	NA	TGTGCCAGCAGCTCCACGGTGGACACTGAAGCTTTCTTT	CASSSTVDTEAFF
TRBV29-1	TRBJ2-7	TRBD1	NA	TGCAGCGTTGAAAGACGGACAGGCCGTCCCCTTGACTACGAGCAGTACTTC	CSVERRTGRPLDYEQYF
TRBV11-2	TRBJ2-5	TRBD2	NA	TGTGCCAGCAGCTTTGCGGGAGCCACCCAGTACTTC	CASSFAGATQYF
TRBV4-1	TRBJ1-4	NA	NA	TGCGCCAGCAGCGCCCTCCAGTATAATGAAAAACTGTTTTTT	CASSALQYNEKLFF
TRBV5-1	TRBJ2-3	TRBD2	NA	TGCGCCAGCACCGCTGGGACTAGCGGGGGGGAATCAGATACGCAGTACTTT	CASTAGTSGGESDTQYF
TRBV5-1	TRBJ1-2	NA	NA	TGCGCCAGCAGCTTAAACAGCTATGGCTACACCTTC	CASSLNSYGYTF
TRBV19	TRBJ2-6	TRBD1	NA	TGTGCCAGTAGTTCCCGAGGGGGCCAGAGGGCCAACGTCCTGACTTTC	CASSSRGGQRANVLTF
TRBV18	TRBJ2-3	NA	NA	TGTGCCAGCTCACCGAGGGATACGCAGTATTTT	CASSPRDTQYF
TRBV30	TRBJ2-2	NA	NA	TGTGCCTGGAGCACAAAACAGAACACCGGGGAGCTGTTTTTT	CAWSTKQNTGELFF
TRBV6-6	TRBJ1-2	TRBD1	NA	TGTGCCAGCACCCCAACCAGACAGGGGGCCTATGGCTACACCTTC	CASTPTRQGAYGYTF
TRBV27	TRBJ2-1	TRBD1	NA	TGTGCCAGCAGTTGGACAGGGAGAGCCTACAATGAGCAGTTCTTC	CASSWTGRAYNEQFF
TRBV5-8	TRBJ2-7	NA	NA	TGTGCCAGCAGCTTGGTGTACGAGCAGTACTTC	CASSLVYEQYF
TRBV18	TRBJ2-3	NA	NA	TGTGCCAGCTCACCCAGTGTTGGAGATACGCAGTATTTT	CASSPSVGDTQYF
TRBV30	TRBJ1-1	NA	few	TGTGCCTGGAGTAGGAAGTTCACTGAAGCTTTCTTT	CAWSRKFTEAFF
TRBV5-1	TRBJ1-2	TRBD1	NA	TGCGCCAGCAGCTTCCTACAGGGGAACTATGGCTACACCTTC	CASSFLQGNYGYTF
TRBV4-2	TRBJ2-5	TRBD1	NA	TGTGCCAGCAGCCGGCTTGGGACAGAAGAGACCCAGTACTTC	CASSRLGTEETQYF
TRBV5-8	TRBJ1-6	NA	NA	TGTGCCAGCAGCCTAGGGACTCTGGGGCCCTATAATTCACCCCTCCACTTT	CASSLGTLGPYNSPLHF
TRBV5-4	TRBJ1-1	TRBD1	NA	TGTGCCAGCAGCCTGACAGGGGTCCCTGAAGCTTTCTTT	CASSLTGVPEAFF
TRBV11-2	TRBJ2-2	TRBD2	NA	TGTGCCAGCAGCCATCTGGCGGGGGGGCAATCCGGGGAGCTGTTTTTT	CASSHLAGGQSGELFF
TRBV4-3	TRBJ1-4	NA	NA	TGCGCCAGCAGCCAAGATCGAAACAGGGATGGTGCAACTAATGAAAAACTGTTTTTT	CASSQDRNRDGATNEKLFF
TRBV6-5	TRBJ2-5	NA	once	TGTGCCAGCAGGCGCGTAGGGGGTGAGACCCAGTACTTC	CASRRVGGETQYF